This TCR beta chain was captured by sequencing in a study of blood T cell repertoires in COVID-19. Whole-study context: From the United States, Italy and Spain came samples of acute and convalescent COVID-19. Nucleic acid was either cDNA or gDNA, and it came from T cells, B-cell-depleted T cells, or PBMCs.

In the original processing: Researchers report that nucleated cell counts were estimated from reference gene primer amplification. Sequencing used immunoSEQ multiplex PCR; TCRdb keeps in-frame clones, though not all of them. V, J and clone size are taken as reported in that table, and D and trimming were inferred from the DNA itself. The data contain 150,000 to 200,000 clones, more than 60% of them seen just once; the ten biggest clones take up roughly 2.8%. CDR3 length equals 13 residues. The germline V gene encodes CDR1 SGHTA and CDR2 FQGTGA. J gave up 5 bases and V 4 bases, and 3 bases lay outside the gene matches.

The chain combines TRBV7-3 with TRBJ2-5; 8 bases line up with TRBD1. The sequencing sample was made of peripheral blood. The source is a man aged 65-85 years with acute or convalescent COVID-19. The CDR3 DNA sequence: TGTGCCAGCAGCTCCACAGGGGGGGAGACCCAGTACTTC. Its translation is CASSSTGGETQYF.